Presented here are 30 T cell receptor beta chains from one specimen sequenced in a study of cytomegalovirus exposure and HLA in healthy donors. The PCR contained 60 Vbeta and 13 Jbeta primers. Measured with immunoSEQ multiplex PCR; TCRdb has only the in-frame clones, and not every one. The data contain about 280,000 clones, around 90% of them singletons. Specimen: PBMCs. These TCRs come from a woman younger than 30 in good health and CMV-seronegative.

J is TRBJ1-4 and V is TRBV19, with 8 bases aligning to TRBD1. V lost 8 bases and J lost 5; bases outside the gene matches: 7. The CDR3 covers 14 residues. Germline lookup yields CDR1 LNHDA and CDR2 SQIVND (reference sequence). The CDR3 DNA follows: TGTGCCAGTGCCGAACAGGGGGGAAATGAAAAACTGTTTTTT. Its translation is CASAEQGGNEKLFF. The full variable domain, completed using reference TRBV19 and TRBJ1-4, is DGGITQSPKYLFRKEGQNVTLSCEQNLNHDAMYWYRQDPGQGLRLIYYSQIVNDFQKGDIAEGYSVSREKKESFPLTVTSAQKNPTAFYLCASAEQGGNEKLFFGSGTQLSVL.

The V gene is TRBV19, the J gene TRBJ1-2; D is unclear. Trimming shortened V by 7 bases and J by 3 bases, and 9 bases separated the two germline ends. The CDR3 is made up of 12 amino acids. Germline V lookup: CDR1 LNHDA, CDR2 SQIVND (reference sequence). The CDR3 nucleotides read TGTGCCAGTATTGGCGGCTACTATGGCTACACCTTC. It is translated as CASIGGYYGYTF.

CDR3 sequence reads: CARGLPSYNEQFF. As DNA, the CDR3 is TGTGCCAGGGGGCTCCCTTCCTACAATGAGCAGTTCTTC. V gene TRBV2 combines with J gene TRBJ2-1, with a tentative D call TRBD1 (5 bases). V was cut by 9 bases and J by 1 base, with 10 bases left in between. CDR1 is SNHLY and CDR2 is FYNNEI in the germline V gene. This CDR3 is built from 13 residues.

J is TRBJ2-7 and V is TRBV5-4, with TRBD1 matching over 8 bases. Germline V lookup: CDR1 SGHNT, CDR2 YYREEE (reference sequence). The trim removed 4 bases at V and 3 bases at J, leaving 9 bases unmatched. This CDR3 is 15 amino acids long. The CDR3 loop reads CASSISGTGHYEQYF. The DNA for the CDR3 is TGTGCCAGCAGCATTTCCGGGACAGGTCACTACGAGCAGTACTTC.

The rearrangement links TRBV11-3 to TRBJ2-3; D may be TRBD2 (6 bases). This CDR3 has 16 residues. Germline V gives CDR1 SGHNT, CDR2 YENEEA. V lost 2 bases to trimming and J lost 0 bases, with 12 bases between them. CDR3 sequence: CASSLRRGGSTDTQYF. For the CDR3, the DNA is TGTGCCAGCAGCTTAAGGCGGGGTGGGAGCACAGATACGCAGTATTTT.

The chain joins TRBV7-8 to TRBJ2-5, with D possibly being TRBD2 (6 bases). TRBJ2-7 matches the DNA end more closely, so the J call is doubtful. This CDR3 is 19 amino acids long. Germline V lookup: CDR1 SGHVS, CDR2 FQNEAQ. This CDR3 reads CASSFPSGRIVGGDYEQYF. CDR3 DNA sequence: TGTGCCAGCAGCTTCCCTTCGGGACGCATCGTAGGAGGGGACTACGAGCAGTACTTC.

The chain recombines TRBV10-1 with TRBJ1-1, with D tentatively TRBD1 (5 bases). Trimming cost V 6 bases and J 7 bases, with 9 bases left between them. CDR3 length: 11 residues. The V gene's germline CDR1 is WNHNN and CDR2 SYGVQD (reference sequence). The CDR3 DNA reads TGCGCCAGCAGCTTTAGGGGTGAAGCTTTCTTT. Amino acids: CASSFRGEAFF.

The chain has TRBV29-1 and TRBJ2-3, with 10 positions matching TRBD2. Losses at the gene ends were 3 bases for V and 4 bases for J; bases not matched to a gene: 7. This CDR3 region has 15 residues. Germline V gene data show CDR1 as SQVTM and CDR2 as ANQGSEA. For the CDR3, the DNA is TGCAGCGTTGATAAGCGGGGGGGGCAGGCAGATACGCAGTATTTT. Protein sequence: CSVDKRGGQADTQYF.

The chain links TRBV5-5 to TRBJ1-4, with 8 bases identical to TRBD1. Trimming cost V 5 bases and J 8 bases; bases outside gene matches: 8. Germline values: CDR1 SGHKS, CDR2 YYEKEE (reference sequence). CDR3 length equals 14 residues. CDR3 protein: CASSRVTGGEKLFF. As DNA, the CDR3 is TGTGCCAGCAGTCGCGTAACAGGGGGGGAAAAACTGTTTTTT.

This chain joins TRBV10-3 and TRBJ2-1; 9 bases are a match to TRBD2. Trimming removed 3 bases from V and 5 bases from J; junction bases left unmatched: 8. The length of the CDR3 is 16 residues. CDR1 is ENHRY and CDR2 is SYGVKD in the germline V gene. The CDR3 loop reads CAISERLAETDNEQFF. For the CDR3, the DNA is TGTGCCATCAGTGAACGACTAGCGGAGACAGACAATGAGCAGTTCTTC.

This clone was seen once. The chain is built from TRBV5-4 and TRBJ2-1, with D perhaps TRBD2 (6 bases). Germline lookup yields CDR1 SGHNT and CDR2 YYREEE (reference sequence). Trimming took off 6 bases at V and 7 bases at J, with 8 bases between the two ends. This CDR3 region has 11 residues. The CDR3 nucleotides are TGTGCCAGCATGGGAGGAAATGAGCAGTTCTTC. Protein: CASMGGNEQFF.

The chain employs TRBV19 and TRBJ1-5; D not certain. The CDR3 spans 16 residues. Deletions cut 5 bases from V and 3 bases from J, with 17 bases between. CDR1 and CDR2 from the germline V gene are LNHDA and SQIVND (reference sequence). In DNA, the CDR3 is TGTGCCAGTAGTCCGGCGGGAGGGAGGGTCAATCAGCCCCAGCATTTT. As protein: CASSPAGGRVNQPQHF.

The chain links TRBV12-5 to TRBJ2-1; 9 nucleotides line up with TRBD1. V was pared by 6 bases and J by 6 bases, with 9 bases of the junction left unmatched. The CDR3 runs to 15 residues. The V gene's germline CDR1 is LGHNT and CDR2 FRNRAP. This CDR3 is CASGREKTGGNEQFF. The CDR3 region has the DNA TGTGCTAGTGGCCGGGAGAAGACAGGGGGCAATGAGCAGTTCTTC.

The chain recombines TRBV4-1 with TRBJ2-7; no reliable D call. The V end was cut by 1 base, the J end by 2 bases, with 9 bases between. CDR3 length: 14 amino acids. The germline V gene encodes CDR1 MGHRA and CDR2 YSYEKL. This CDR3 reads CASSQVAGTYEQYF. In nucleotides, the CDR3 is TGCGCCAGCAGCCAAGTGGCAGGTACCTACGAGCAGTACTTC.

This chain uses TRBV30 with TRBJ1-1; D remains ambiguous. Germline V gene data show CDR1 as GTSNPN and CDR2 as SVGIG (reference sequence). The CDR3 runs 11 residues. The germline V and J ends were trimmed by 2 bases and 11 bases, with 12 bases remaining between them. The CDR3 DNA reads TGTGCCTGGAGTCCGACCGTGGAGGCTTTCTTT. It codes for CAWSPTVEAFF. The variable domain in full, with the rest retrieved from reference TRBV30 and TRBJ1-1, is SQTIHQWPATLVQPVGSPLSLECTVEGTSNPNLYWYRQAAGRGLQLLFYSVGIGQISSEVPQNLSASRPQDRQFILSSKKLLLSDSGFYLCAWSPTVEAFFGQGTRLTVV.

The V and J genes are TRBV5-1 and TRBJ2-1, with 8 bases matching TRBD2. Trimming removed 1 base from V and 4 bases from J; junction bases left unmatched: 13. CDR3 length: 18 residues. CDR1 and CDR2 from the germline V gene are SGHRS and YFSETQ. DNA for the CDR3: TGCGCCAGCAGCTTGCCCCCAAGTTCGGGGGGGTTATACAATGAGCAGTTCTTC. It translates to CASSLPPSSGGLYNEQFF.

The chain has TRBV27 and TRBJ1-4; D is uncertain. Germline V gene lookup returns CDR1 MNHEY and CDR2 SMNVEV (reference sequence). This CDR3 spans 13 amino acids. The V end lost 4 bases, the J end lost 5 bases, and 8 bases lay between the germline ends. CDR3 sequence (DNA): TGTGCCAGCAGTTCCATACGGAATGAAAAACTGTTTTTT. Amino acids: CASSSIRNEKLFF.

V is TRBV5-1 and J is TRBJ2-7; TRBD1 agrees at 7 bases. This CDR3 has 14 amino acids. The germline V gene encodes CDR1 SGHRS and CDR2 YFSETQ. The V gene end was trimmed by 0 bases and the J gene end by 3 bases; junction bases not matched to a gene: 3. The CDR3 bases are TGCGCCAGCAGCTTGGGGGGACAGAACTACGAGCAGTACTTC. The encoded protein is CASSLGGQNYEQYF.

The chain has TRBV13 and TRBJ2-1; D remains ambiguous. The CDR3 is 16 amino acids. Germline CDR1 reads PRHDT; CDR2 reads FYEKMQ (reference sequence). V lost 4 bases, J lost 0 bases, and 13 bases lay in between. The CDR3 sequence: CASSSHYLDSYNEQFF. The CDR3 DNA sequence: TGTGCCAGCAGCTCACACTATTTGGACTCCTACAATGAGCAGTTCTTC.

The rearrangement uses TRBV13 and TRBJ1-2, with a weak D call TRBD1 (6 bases). Germline V lookup: CDR1 PRHDT, CDR2 FYEKMQ (reference sequence). V was shortened by 3 bases and J by 1 base, with 12 bases between the two germline ends. The CDR3 length is 15 residues. CDR3 sequence reads: CASSLVGGLNYGYTF. The CDR3 nucleotides read TGTGCCAGCAGCTTGGTAGGGGGTCTTAACTATGGCTACACCTTC.

V gene TRBV7-8 combines with J gene TRBJ2-5, with D tentatively TRBD2 (5 bases). Between the trimmed V and J ends, which lost 5 bases and 3 bases, there was a span of 13 bases. CDR3 length: 14 residues. CDR1 and CDR2 from the germline V gene are SGHVS and FQNEAQ. CDR3 nucleotide sequence: TGTGCCAGCAGCCCATCGGGATCAGAAGAGACCCAGTACTTC. Protein sequence: CASSPSGSEETQYF.

The J gene is TRBJ1-5, the V gene TRBV27, with TRBD1 identical over 8 bases. The J segment lost 2 bases and the V segment lost 0 bases, leaving 3 bases of the junction unmatched. This CDR3 has 16 residues. CDR1 is MNHEY, CDR2 SMNVEV, per germline (reference sequence). CDR3 coding DNA: TGTGCCAGCAGTTTATCGGCGGACAGGGGCAATCAGCCCCAGCATTTT. This translates into CASSLSADRGNQPQHF.

The rearrangement uses TRBV19 and TRBJ1-1, with D possibly matching TRBD1 (5 bases). Germline values: CDR1 LNHDA, CDR2 SQIVND (reference sequence). V was clipped by 1 base and J by 1 base, with 10 bases between them. The CDR3 spans 15 residues. In nucleotides, the CDR3 is TGTGCCAGTAGTATAGGGGGGGGTTCGAACACTGAAGCTTTCTTT. Protein product: CASSIGGGSNTEAFF. Full variable domain (missing parts from reference TRBV19 and TRBJ1-1): DGGITQSPKYLFRKEGQNVTLSCEQNLNHDAMYWYRQDPGQGLRLIYYSQIVNDFQKGDIAEGYSVSREKKESFPLTVTSAQKNPTAFYLCASSIGGGSNTEAFFGQGTRLTVV.

The chain couples TRBV6-1 to TRBJ2-1, with a possible D match to TRBD2 (6 bases). The germline V and J ends were trimmed by 10 bases and 3 bases, with 19 bases remaining between them. CDR1 is MNHNS, CDR2 SASEGT, per germline. The length of the CDR3 is 15 residues. CDR3 coding DNA: TGTGCCAACTCTACATTAGCGGTTCTCTACAATGAGCAGTTCTTC. It codes for CANSTLAVLYNEQFF.

The chain combines TRBV29-1 with TRBJ1-3, with D possibly TRBD1 on 5 matching bases. The CDR3 extends over 11 amino acids. Germline CDR1 is SQVTM and CDR2 is ANQGSEA. The V and J ends lost 5 bases and 7 bases respectively, with 9 bases between them. CDR3 protein: CSVHGGNTIYF. CDR3 bases: TGCAGCGTTCACGGGGGGAACACCATATATTTT.

As DNA, the CDR3 is TGTGCCAGCAGTTACTCTCCGGGAATTGAAGCTTTCTTT. Encoded protein: CASSYSPGIEAFF. V is TRBV6-5 and J is TRBJ1-1; D remains unclear. Germline V gene sequence: CDR1 MNHEY, CDR2 SVGAGI. The CDR3 covers 13 residues. Deletions cut 0 bases from V and 7 bases from J, with 9 bases between.

The V and J genes are TRBV10-2 and TRBJ1-1; 7 nucleotides match TRBD1. Looked up from germline, CDR1 is WSHSY and CDR2 is SAAADI. After removal of 2 bases from V and 1 base from J, the junction contained 4 bases not matched to a gene. The CDR3 runs to 15 residues. The CDR3 here is CASSETGAGNTEAFF. CDR3 nucleotide sequence: TGCGCCAGCAGTGAGACAGGGGCGGGGAACACTGAAGCTTTCTTT.

V usage is TRBV7-9 and J usage is TRBJ2-5; 8 nucleotides align to TRBD1. CDR1 SEHNR and CDR2 FQNEAQ come from the germline V gene (reference sequence). CDR3 size: 11 residues. For the CDR3, the DNA is TGTGCTTCGGGACAGGAGGAGACCCAGTACTTC. Translation gives CASGQEETQYF.

In its sample, this clone was seen a few times. The same CDR3 arises from other DNA sequences in this sample as well. The V call is TRBV18, the J call TRBJ2-1; D call uncertain. The CDR3 runs to 13 residues. Trimming took 3 bases from V and 0 from J, leaving 3 bases between them. Germline-derived CDR1 and CDR2 are KGHSH and LQKENI. CDR3 amino acids: CASSPSSYNEQFF. For the CDR3, the DNA is TGTGCCAGCTCACCGAGCTCCTACAATGAGCAGTTCTTC.

This rearrangement joins TRBV4-1 to TRBJ1-1; D possibly corresponds to TRBD1 (5 bases). Germline CDR1 reads MGHRA; CDR2 reads YSYEKL. Trimming stripped 1 base from V and 4 bases from J, with 25 bases between. The CDR3 is 19 amino acids. The CDR3 region is CASSQGRGGGLRWGTEAFF. The CDR3 DNA reads as TGCGCCAGCAGCCAAGGCCGGGGGGGAGGGCTGCGTTGGGGCACTGAAGCTTTCTTT.